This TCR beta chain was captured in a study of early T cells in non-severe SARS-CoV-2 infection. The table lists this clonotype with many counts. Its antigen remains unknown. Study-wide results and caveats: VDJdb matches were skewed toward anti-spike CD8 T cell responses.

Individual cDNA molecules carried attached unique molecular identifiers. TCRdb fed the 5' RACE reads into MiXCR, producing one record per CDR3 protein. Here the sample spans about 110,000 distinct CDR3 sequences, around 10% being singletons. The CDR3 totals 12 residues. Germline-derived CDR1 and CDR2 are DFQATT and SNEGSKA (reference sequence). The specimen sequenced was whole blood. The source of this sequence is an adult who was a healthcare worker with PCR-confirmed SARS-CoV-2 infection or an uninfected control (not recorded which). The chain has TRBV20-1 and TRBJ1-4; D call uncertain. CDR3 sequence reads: CARPTGNEKLFF. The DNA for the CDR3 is TGCGCACGGCCGACGGGGAATGAAAAACTGTTTTTT.